This T cell receptor (beta chain) was captured by sequencing in a study of regulatory T cells in long-lasting Graves disease. iRepertoire HTBI primers and Arm-PCR of CDR3 regions built TCR beta libraries. TCRdb ran MiXCR on the multiplex PCR reads and lists one entry per CDR3 protein. Here the sample spans about half a million distinct CDR3 sequences, roughly 22% being singletons. The time point was: persistent/refractory GD, antithyroid drugs over 5 years with positive TRAb. Generation of the TCR library employed RNA extracted from PBMCs. From each patient, roughly 9 milliliters of peripheral blood was drawn and collected into an EDTA anticoagulant tube. Broader study findings: Compared with new cases, persistent Graves' patients showed reduced TCR diversity. Few sampled subjects may have lowered accuracy. With persistent disease, TRBV28, TRBJ1-2 and TRBJ2-5 were the favored segments.

Trimming removed 2 bases at V and 4 bases at J, with 14 bases between. CDR3 length equals 15 residues. Germline CDR1 reads KGHSY; CDR2 reads FQNENV. A remark on this clonotype: Its antigen is unknown.

Sequenced here: peripheral blood mononuclear cells (PBMCs), sampled when the disease was refractory, from a patient treated with antithyroid drugs. The chain combines TRBV16 with TRBJ1-1; possibly TRBD1 for D (5 bases). This TCR was sampled from a female donor with Graves disease. The CDR3, as DNA: TGTGCCAGCAGCCAAGGGACGCCCGAAGTCACTGAAGCTTTCTTT. Amino acids: CASSQGTPEVTEAFF.